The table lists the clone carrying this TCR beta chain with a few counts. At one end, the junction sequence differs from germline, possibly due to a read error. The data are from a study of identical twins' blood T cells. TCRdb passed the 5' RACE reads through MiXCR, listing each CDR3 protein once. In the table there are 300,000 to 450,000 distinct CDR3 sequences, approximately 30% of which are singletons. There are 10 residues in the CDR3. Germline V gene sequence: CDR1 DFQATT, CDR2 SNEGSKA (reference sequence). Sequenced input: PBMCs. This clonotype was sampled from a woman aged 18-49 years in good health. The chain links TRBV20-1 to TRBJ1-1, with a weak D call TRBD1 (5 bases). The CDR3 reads CSASPNRRKF. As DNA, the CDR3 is TGCAGTGCTAGCCCTAACAGGCGGAAATTT.